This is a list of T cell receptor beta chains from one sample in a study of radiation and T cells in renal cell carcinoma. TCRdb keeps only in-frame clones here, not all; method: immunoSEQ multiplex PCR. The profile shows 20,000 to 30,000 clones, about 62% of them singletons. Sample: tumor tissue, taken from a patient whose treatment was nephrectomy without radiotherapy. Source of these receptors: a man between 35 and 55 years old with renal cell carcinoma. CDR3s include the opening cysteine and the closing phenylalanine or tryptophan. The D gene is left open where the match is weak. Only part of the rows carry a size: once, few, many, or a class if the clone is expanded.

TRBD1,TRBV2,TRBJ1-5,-,CASSVRGLGQPQHF,TGTGCCAGCAGTGTAAGGGGGCTGGGTCAGCCCCAGCATTTT
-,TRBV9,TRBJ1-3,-,CASSVGRAAGNTIYF,TGTGCCAGCAGCGTTGGACGAGCAGCTGGAAACACCATATATTTT
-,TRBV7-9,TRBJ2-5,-,CASKPPGETQYF,TGTGCCAGCAAACCCCCGGGCGAGACCCAGTACTTC
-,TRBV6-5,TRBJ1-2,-,CASSLSLGVTYGYTF,TGTGCCAGCAGCCTGTCTTTAGGGGTAACCTATGGCTACACCTTC
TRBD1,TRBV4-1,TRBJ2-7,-,CASSQSGQIYEQYF,TGCGCCAGCAGCCAATCGGGACAGATCTACGAGCAGTACTTC
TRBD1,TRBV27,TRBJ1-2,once,CASRVTGAHGYTF,TGTGCCAGCAGGGTGACAGGGGCGCATGGCTACACCTTC
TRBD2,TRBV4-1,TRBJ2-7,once,CASSQGLAGGYEQYF,TGCGCCAGCAGCCAGGGACTAGCGGGAGGTTACGAGCAGTACTTC
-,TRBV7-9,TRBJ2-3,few,CASSPQGTSTDTQYF,TGTGCCAGCAGCCCCCAGGGGACAAGCACAGATACGCAGTATTTT
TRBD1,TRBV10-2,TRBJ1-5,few,CASGGTGHQPQHF,TGCGCCAGCGGAGGGACAGGGCATCAGCCCCAGCATTTT
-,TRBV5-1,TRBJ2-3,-,CASRELLASTDTQYF,TGCGCCAGCAGAGAACTCCTCGCTAGCACAGATACGCAGTATTTT
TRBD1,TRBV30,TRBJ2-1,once,CALRGQGLGRQFF,TGTGCCCTTCGGGGACAGGGCCTCGGGAGGCAGTTCTTC
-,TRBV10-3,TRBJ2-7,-,CAISVGRGDEQYF,TGTGCCATCAGTGTTGGCAGGGGAGACGAGCAGTACTTC
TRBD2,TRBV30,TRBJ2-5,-,CAWSVLGRREETQYF,TGTGCCTGGAGTGTACTCGGGAGGAGGGAAGAGACCCAGTACTTC
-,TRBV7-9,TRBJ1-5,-,CASSLSAGWNQPQHF,TGTGCCAGCAGCTTGTCGGCGGGGTGGAATCAGCCCCAGCATTTT
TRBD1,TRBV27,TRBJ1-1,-,CASLRTGAYRNTEAFF,TGTGCCAGCCTACGGACAGGGGCCTACCGGAACACTGAAGCTTTCTTT
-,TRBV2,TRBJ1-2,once,CASRDTGNYGYTF,TGTGCCAGCCGGGACACTGGTAACTATGGCTACACCTTC
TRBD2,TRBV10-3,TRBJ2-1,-,CAIGGREGRSSYNEQFF,TGTGCCATCGGAGGGAGGGAGGGCCGGAGCTCCTACAATGAGCAGTTCTTC
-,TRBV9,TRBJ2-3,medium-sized,CATMRGGEYWDTQYF,TGTGCCACCATGAGAGGGGGGGAGTACTGGGATACGCAGTATTTT
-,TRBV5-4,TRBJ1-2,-,CASSPEGEGGYTF,TGTGCCAGCAGCCCCGAGGGGGAGGGTGGCTACACCTTC
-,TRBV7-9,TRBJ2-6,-,CASSPSSSSGANVLTF,TGTGCCAGCAGCCCCTCCTCTAGCTCTGGGGCCAACGTCCTGACTTTC